This is a list of T cell receptor beta chains from one sample in a study of regulatory T cells in long-lasting Graves disease. TCRdb ran MiXCR on the multiplex PCR reads and lists one entry per CDR3 protein. The sample yields approximately 300,000 distinct CDR3 sequences, over 15% seen once. The sample was peripheral blood mononuclear cells (PBMCs), taken at new diagnosis, from a patient treated with antithyroid drugs. The source of these receptors is a female donor with Graves disease. Each CDR3 is given with its conserved first and last residue.

v_call cdr3_aa
TRBV11-2 CASSPRLGSSYNEQFF
TRBV28 CASSPAGRSYEQYF
TRBV12-3/TRBV12-4 CASSFLAGGATDTQYF
TRBV24-1 CATSDTGTSSGELFF
TRBV12-5 CASGSRGSYEQYF
TRBV7-8 CASSTGTVGQYF
TRBV7-9 CASSLGGQVIEAFF
TRBV6-5 CASSYSTTTDTQYF
TRBV19 CASTDLAGNYNEQFF
TRBV5-1 CASRPGHAGNTIYF
TRBV19 CASIAAGGAGANVLTF
TRBV20-1 CSAGGTSGTSRVGETQYF
TRBV29-1 CSAGGQTNIQYF
TRBV28 CASPSGLNEKLFF
TRBV11-3 CASSSLRVGGGEKLFF
TRBV6-2/TRBV6-3 CASSYLYLVEYTEAFF
TRBV2 CASSVEGGYGYTF
TRBV11-3 CASRRGGTSDTQYF
TRBV5-1 CASSLEAAVGNEQFF
TRBV5-1 CASSEGHGSYEQYF
TRBV28 CASTRVGTEAFF
TRBV28 CATDREGGDGNQPQHF
TRBV3-1 CASSQDRNSPLHF
TRBV20-1 CSARFWGSTDTQYF
TRBV27 CASSSHPGTVSSGANVLTF
TRBV5-1 CASSLGLAGDLRQFF
TRBV19 CASTRTGNNSPLHF
TRBV6-2/TRBV6-3 CASSEDWGGELFF
TRBV10-3 CAISDLTGTANYGYTF
TRBV2 CASSSRWTGSVEQFF
TRBV7-2 CASSFPGTTIDTQYF
TRBV5-1 CASSRGTSGRLSYEQYF
TRBV11-2 CASNLRSENEKLFF
TRBV12-3/TRBV12-4 CASSFRMVWGLDTQYF
TRBV9 CASSVAMGLGYGYTF